The 29 T cell receptor beta chains below come from one sample, sequenced in a study of CD8+CD57+ T cells in acquired aplastic anemia. For CDR3 and TCR beta VDJ profiling, genomic DNA was the template used. TCRdb re-derived calls from the reads in MiXCR, one entry per CDR3 protein. The table lists hundreds of thousands of distinct CDR3 sequences, roughly 68% of them singletons, with 3.5% to 4.5% in the top ten. Sequenced: sorted CD4+, CD8+, or CD8+CD57+ T cells (not recorded which) from PBMCs. The receptors come from a human donor in good health, serving as a control.

The J gene is TRBJ1-5, the V gene TRBV24-1; D ambiguous. The V gene lost 6 bases and the J gene lost 10 bases, with 27 bases spanning the gap. CDR1 and CDR2 (germline): KGHDR, SFDVKD. The CDR3 runs 17 residues. The CDR3 protein is CATSPGKGQLGTHPQHF. CDR3 coding DNA: TGTGCCACCAGTCCCGGGAAAGGGCAATTGGGCACTCATCCCCAGCATTTT.

The sample holds many counts of this clonotype. V usage is TRBV5-8 and J usage is TRBJ1-2, with D unclear. Trimming removed 4 bases at V and 5 bases at J, with 15 bases between. The CDR3 length is 14 residues. Per the germline V gene, CDR1 is SGHTS and CDR2 is YDEGEE. For the CDR3, the DNA is TGTGCCAGCAGCCTCTCGGCCCAAATTTATGGCTACACCTTC. Encoded protein: CASSLSAQIYGYTF.

For this clonotype: Its ends do not fully match the called genes, so a read error is possible. The genes are TRBV7-6 and TRBJ1-6; the D is unclear. The germline CDR1 and CDR2 sequences are SGHVS and FNYEAQ. This CDR3 region has 14 residues. The CDR3 coding sequence is TGTGCCAGCAGCCACGGGGAAAATCAGCCCCAGCACTATTTT. Its translation is CASSHGENQPQHYF.

Note on this clonotype: A read error may account for a junction end that differs from germline. The rearrangement uses TRBV10-2 and TRBJ1-2; D is ambiguous. Germline V lookup: CDR1 WSHSY, CDR2 SAAADI. The CDR3 has 12 residues. In DNA form, the CDR3 reads TGTGCCAGCAGTGTAACCAACTATGGCTACACCTTC. Protein sequence: CASSVTNYGYTF.

This clonotype was seen ten or more times. The rearrangement links TRBV11-2 to TRBJ2-3; D not resolved. CDR1 and CDR2 from the germline V gene are SGHAT and FQNNGV. Trimming took 4 bases from V and 9 from J, leaving 8 bases between them. The length of the CDR3 is 11 residues. The CDR3: CASSSISTQYF. The CDR3, as DNA: TGTGCCAGCAGCTCCATTTCGACGCAGTATTTT.

This clonotype showed up just a few times. The V gene is TRBV5-8, the J gene TRBJ2-7; D gene ambiguous. V was pared by 5 bases and J by 2 bases, with 17 bases between. The CDR3 extends over 15 amino acids. Germline V gives CDR1 SGHTS, CDR2 YDEGEE. CDR3 sequence: CASSIRATPPYEQYF. CDR3 sequence (DNA): TGTGCCAGCAGTATTAGGGCCACCCCTCCCTACGAGCAGTACTTC.

The chain couples TRBV5-1 to TRBJ1-2; D is uncertain. The CDR3 loop spans 15 amino acids. Trimming took 0 bases from V and 4 from J, leaving 13 bases between them. Per the germline V gene, CDR1 is SGHRS and CDR2 is YFSETQ. CDR3 loop: CASSLGALHTYGYTF. The DNA of the CDR3 is TGCGCCAGCAGCTTGGGGGCCTTACACACCTATGGCTACACCTTC.

Only one count was recorded for this clonotype. At one of its ends the junction is not consistent with the germline gene, which may arise from a read error. The chain employs TRBV19 and TRBJ2-7; D uncertain. Germline CDR1 is LNHDA and CDR2 is SQIVND (reference sequence). The CDR3 contains 15 residues. The CDR3 nucleotides are TGTGCCAGTAGTCAACGGCCATTTGGCTCACCCGAGCACTATTTC. It codes for CASSQRPFGSPEHYF.

This rearrangement joins TRBV11-2 to TRBJ1-2; the D gene is possibly TRBD1 (5 bases). The CDR3 length is 15 residues. The germline CDR1 and CDR2 sequences are SGHAT and FQNNGV. V gave up 5 bases and J gave up 5 bases, with 18 bases separating them. The DNA for the CDR3 is TGTGCCAGCAGCCCGAATCTACAGGTAGGGTATGGCTACACCTTC. Protein: CASSPNLQVGYGYTF.

The chain has TRBV7-8 and TRBJ2-3, with D uncertain. Trimming shortened V by 6 bases and J by 13 bases, and 17 bases separated the two germline ends. There are 12 residues in the CDR3. In germline, CDR1 is SGHVS, CDR2 FQNEAQ. CDR3 residues: CASRVRADREYF. The CDR3 DNA follows: TGTGCCAGCAGGGTCCGCGCAGATAGGGAGTATTTT. The full variable domain, its missing parts supplied by reference TRBV7-8 and TRBJ2-3, is GAGVSQSPRYKVAKRGQDVALRCDPISGHVSLFWYQQALGQGPEFLTYFQNEAQLDKSGLPSDRFFAERPEGSVSTLKIQRTQQEDSAVYLCASRVRADREYFGPGTRLTVL.

Note on this clonotype: Sequence at one end of the junction differs from germline and may be a read error. The CDR3 bases are TGTGCCAGCAGGACTGGGACTAGCTCCTACAATGGGCAGTTCTTC. As protein: CASRTGTSSYNGQFF. The chain carries TRBV6-5 and TRBJ2-1; 9 bases match TRBD2. The CDR3 has 15 residues. The V gene's germline CDR1 is MNHEY and CDR2 SVGAGI.

The chain is built from TRBV12-3 or TRBV12-4 and TRBJ1-2, with 7 bases aligning to TRBD1. Germline trimming cut 11 bases from V and 7 bases from J; bases unmatched to any gene: 22. The CDR3 runs to 16 residues. CDR3 nucleotide sequence: TGTGCCGCCGGCTTGATCGTTGGTGGAGGGGGCAGTGGCTACACCTTC. Translation: CAAGLIVGGGGSGYTF.

The chain carries TRBV6-5 and TRBJ1-5, with D maybe TRBD1 (5 bases). The ends were cut back, 6 bases at V and 6 bases at J, with 12 bases in the middle. In germline, CDR1 is MNHEY, CDR2 SVGAGI. The CDR3 is 13 amino acids. The DNA for the CDR3 is TGTGCCAGCAGCGATTGGGGGGGTCAGCCCCAGCATTTT. Residues: CASSDWGGQPQHF.

The rearrangement links TRBV7-2 to TRBJ2-6, with D hard to call. Germline V gene lookup returns CDR1 SGHTA and CDR2 FQGNSA. Trimming removed 3 bases from V and 19 bases from J, with 25 bases in between. The CDR3 consists of 15 residues. For the CDR3, the DNA is TGTGCCAGCAGCTTCTGGCGACAAGAGACCCAGTACTTCACTTTC. It is translated as CASSFWRQETQYFTF.

The chain employs TRBV12-3 or TRBV12-4 and TRBJ1-1; 10 bases map to TRBD1. Trimming cost V 8 bases and J 7 bases; bases outside gene matches: 7. This CDR3 region has 13 residues. CDR3 coding DNA: TGTGCCAGCCGGCAGACAGGGGGCAGTGAAGCTTTCTTT. This codes for CASRQTGGSEAFF.

The gene calls are TRBV2 and TRBJ1-2; D remains ambiguous. The germline V gene encodes CDR1 SNHLY and CDR2 FYNNEI. Trimming removed 6 bases from V and 4 bases from J, with 15 bases in between. The CDR3 runs to 14 residues. The DNA of the CDR3 is TGTGCCAGCAGCTCCTTCGACGGCGCCTATGGCTACACCTTC. Amino acids: CASSSFDGAYGYTF.

Notes on this clonotype: The conserved phenylalanine or tryptophan is not found at the CDR3 terminus, so this likely reflects a read error. The DNA is omitted, as the CDR3 cannot be located on it reliably, and the CDR3 follows TCRdb's listing. V is TRBV7-2 and J is TRBJ2-3; TRBD1 is the table's D call and was not checked against the DNA. CDR1 and CDR2 (germline): SGHTA, FQGNSA. The CDR3 contains 12 residues when both ends are counted. CDR3 sequence reads: CASSPGGDTSPL.

The chain combines TRBV20-1 with TRBJ2-5; D might be TRBD2 (7 bases). CDR3 size: 12 residues. Germline V lookup: CDR1 DFQATT, CDR2 SNEGSKA (reference sequence). V was clipped by 8 bases and J by 4 bases, with 14 bases between them. CDR3 nucleotide sequence: TGCAGTACTTGGAGGGGGGGAGAGACCCAGTACTTC. Its protein product is CSTWRGGETQYF.

This clonotype was recorded many times. V is TRBV12-3 or TRBV12-4 and J is TRBJ2-1, with 8 nucleotides matching TRBD2. The CDR3 covers 15 residues. The trim removed 5 bases at V and 9 bases at J, leaving 12 bases unmatched. Here the CDR3 reads CASSIKGLGQGEQFF. The CDR3 DNA reads as TGTGCCAGCAGTATAAAGGGACTAGGTCAGGGTGAGCAGTTCTTC.

V is TRBV5-6 and J is TRBJ2-1; either TRBD1 or TRBD2 may supply D (6 bases each). Germline V gene sequence: CDR1 SGHDT, CDR2 YYEEEE. The CDR3 is 16 residues long. With 2 bases removed from V and 2 bases from J, the gap between germline ends came to 14 bases. CDR3 region: CASSLVGRGAYNEQFF. DNA of the CDR3: TGTGCCAGCAGCTTAGTGGGTAGGGGGGCCTACAATGAGCAGTTCTTC.

V is TRBV9 and J is TRBJ1-2; D is unclear. This CDR3 comprises 13 residues. V shed 5 bases and J shed 6 bases, with 14 bases lying between them. Germline loops: CDR1 SGDLS, CDR2 YYNGEE. CDR3 sequence reads: CASSRVPHNGYTF. CDR3 DNA sequence: TGTGCCAGCAGTCGGGTCCCCCACAATGGCTACACCTTC.

This clonotype was seen many times. The chain combines TRBV5-8 with TRBJ1-1; maybe TRBD1 (5 bases). The CDR3 consists of 15 residues. Germline CDR1 reads SGHTS; CDR2 reads YDEGEE. With 4 bases removed from V and 1 base from J, the gap between germline ends came to 14 bases. CDR3 protein: CASSPVGRANTEAFF. For the CDR3, the DNA is TGTGCCAGCAGCCCGGTGGGACGGGCGAACACTGAAGCTTTCTTT.

This clonotype occurred many times. The chain uses TRBV5-1 and TRBJ1-1; D gene ambiguous. CDR1 is SGHRS, CDR2 YFSETQ, per germline. V was shortened by 0 bases and J by 1 base, with 4 bases between the two germline ends. This CDR3 comprises 13 residues. CDR3: CASSLAQNTEAFF. CDR3 bases: TGCGCCAGCAGCTTGGCGCAGAACACTGAAGCTTTCTTT. The full variable domain, in which reference TRBV5-1 and TRBJ1-1 provide the parts outside the CDR3, is KAGVTQTPRYLIKTRGQQVTLSCSPISGHRSVSWYQQTPGQGLQFLFEYFSETQRNKGNFPGRFSGRQFSNSRSEMNVSTLELGDSALYLCASSLAQNTEAFFGQGTRLTVV.

This chain joins TRBV25-1 and TRBJ1-6; 8 nucleotides agree with TRBD1. CDR1 is MGHDK, CDR2 SYGVNS, per germline. The V segment lost 3 bases and the J segment 8 bases; nucleotides outside the gene matches: 6. The CDR3 has 15 residues. The CDR3 DNA reads as TGTGCCAGCAGTGACCGGACAGGGCTACATTCACCCCTCCACTTT. It is translated as CASSDRTGLHSPLHF.

For this clonotype: One end of the junction varies from germline; a read error may be responsible. The chain links TRBV12-3 or TRBV12-4 to TRBJ1-3; D remains ambiguous. The length of the CDR3 is 15 residues. The CDR3 bases are TGTGCCAGCAGCTTAGTTGCTGGCTCTGGAAACACCATATATTTT. It codes for CASSLVAGSGNTIYF.

The CDR3: CSASGQPLGRGSYNEQFF. The DNA for the CDR3 is TGCAGTGCTAGTGGGCAACCCTTGGGGAGGGGCTCCTACAATGAGCAGTTCTTC. The chain recombines TRBV20-1 with TRBJ2-1; TRBD2 aligns across 7 bases. J was trimmed by 0 bases and V by 3 bases; bases with no gene match: 14. This CDR3 has 18 residues. CDR1 and CDR2 (germline): DFQATT, SNEGSKA (reference sequence).

V and J are TRBV2 and TRBJ1-6, with unresolved D. V shed 9 bases and J shed 9 bases, with 12 bases lying between them. The CDR3 consists of 12 residues. Germline CDR1 and CDR2: SNHLY and FYNNEI. The CDR3 here is CASLNWGSPLHF. The CDR3 bases are TGTGCCAGTCTAAATTGGGGTTCACCCCTCCACTTT.

This clonotype was detected once. A junction boundary mismatches the germline segment, possibly from a read error. V and J are TRBV5-1 and TRBJ2-6; 8 bases align to TRBD1. The CDR3 consists of 14 residues. CDR1 and CDR2 (germline): SGHRS, YFSETQ. As DNA, the CDR3 is TGTGCCAGCAGCTGGGACAGGAGGTTTCACGTCCTGACTTTC. Translation: CASSWDRRFHVLTF.

On this clonotype itself: A clone one base away is much larger, so this may be a read error. The chain carries TRBV4-3 and TRBJ2-3, with TRBD1 matching 9 bases. CDR1 and CDR2 from the germline V gene are LGHNA and YSLEER. The length of the CDR3 is 15 residues. V was clipped by 3 bases and J by 5 bases; unmatched bases: 6. The CDR3 here is CASSQGDRAEDTQYF. The CDR3, as DNA: TGCGCCAGCAGCCAGGGGGACAGGGCAGAAGATACGCAGTATTTT.